This is a list of T cell receptor beta chains from one sample in a study of cytomegalovirus exposure and HLA in healthy donors. Assay: immunoSEQ multiplex PCR; the TCRdb copy retains only in-frame clones and omits some. The sample has nearly 100,000 clones, roughly 9.4% seen once. Sequencing input: PBMCs. The receptors stem from a man aged 50 to 59 in good health and CMV-seropositive. CDR3s include the opening cysteine and the closing phenylalanine or tryptophan. A D gene is named only where the DNA matches it firmly. Clone size is shown for a subset of rows, as once, few, many or a class of expanded clone.

D gene	clone size	V gene	J gene	CDR3 DNA	CDR3 protein
TRBD2	.	TRBV5-6	TRBJ2-7	TGTGCCAGCAGCCAGCATGGGGCGGGAGGAGGCTACGAGCAGTACTTC	CASSQHGAGGGYEQYF
.	.	TRBV7-3	TRBJ2-7	TGTGCCAGCAGCTTAAGGGCTAACGCCGACGAGCAGTACTTC	CASSLRANADEQYF
.	.	TRBV18	TRBJ2-5	TGTGCCAGCTCACGCGGGGACGGAGGATACCAAGAGACCCAGTACTTC	CASSRGDGGYQETQYF
TRBD1	few	TRBV5-1	TRBJ1-6	TGCGCCAGCAGCCCGAGGGGGCCAAATAATTCACCCCTCCACTTT	CASSPRGPNNSPLHF
.	.	TRBV5-6	TRBJ2-7	TGTGCCAGCAGCCCGGGAGTCAGCGAGCAGTACTTC	CASSPGVSEQYF
TRBD2	.	TRBV28	TRBJ2-3	TGTGCCAGCAGTTTCTGGACTAGCGGGAGCACAGATACGCAGTATTTT	CASSFWTSGSTDTQYF
.	few	TRBV29-1	TRBJ1-6	TGCAGCGTGACAAATATTTCCTCGAGCTCCTATAATTCACCCCTCCACTTT	CSVTNISSSSYNSPLHF
TRBD1	.	TRBV28	TRBJ2-3	TGTGCCAGCAGCAAGGACAGGGGGCAGGTCACAGATACGCAGTATTTT	CASSKDRGQVTDTQYF
.	few	TRBV10-3	TRBJ2-5	TGTGCCATCAGAGGAGACTGGCAAGAGACCCAGTACTTC	CAIRGDWQETQYF
TRBD1	few	TRBV5-1	TRBJ2-7	TGCGCCAGCAGCCACGGACAGGGAACCTACGAGCAGTACTTC	CASSHGQGTYEQYF
.	few	TRBV5-5	TRBJ1-1	TGTGCCAGCAGCTTGGGGGGGGGCACTGAAGCTTTCTTT	CASSLGGGTEAFF
.	.	TRBV6-5	TRBJ1-3	TGTGCCAGCAGCCAAAGACCGGGTTCTGGAAACACCATATATTTT	CASSQRPGSGNTIYF
.	.	TRBV2	TRBJ1-3	TGTGCCAGCAGTGTAGAGGCCATGAGCTCTGGAAACACCATATATTTT	CASSVEAMSSGNTIYF
.	few	TRBV19	TRBJ1-3	TGTGCCAGTAGTATGACCCGGAGGCCGGGGGGAAACACCATATATTTT	CASSMTRRPGGNTIYF
.	.	TRBV9	TRBJ1-3	TGTGCCAGCAGGGGTACAGGGTCTGGAAACACCATATATTTT	CASRGTGSGNTIYF
.	few	TRBV10-3	TRBJ1-5	TGTGCCATCGGTACAGATACACAGCCCCAGCATTTT	CAIGTDTQPQHF
.	.	TRBV11-2	TRBJ2-7	TGTGCCAGCAGCCGACAATACGAGCAGTACTTC	CASSRQYEQYF
TRBD1	few	TRBV28	TRBJ1-5	TGTGCCAGCAGACAACAGGGGGGGAGCAATCAGCCCCAGCATTTT	CASRQQGGSNQPQHF
TRBD2	few	TRBV10-3	TRBJ2-7	TGTGCCATCAGCGGGGGGACTAGCGGATACTCCTACGAGCAGTACTTC	CAISGGTSGYSYEQYF
.	many	TRBV7-9	TRBJ2-1	TGTGCCAGCAGCTTAGAGCGCAATGAGCAGTTCTTC	CASSLERNEQFF
.	.	TRBV7-2	TRBJ2-3	TGTGCCAGCAGCATAACATGGAGGAGCACAGATACGCAGTATTTT	CASSITWRSTDTQYF
TRBD1	few	TRBV25-1	TRBJ1-1	TGTGCCAGCAGATCGACAGGGACGAACACTGAAGCTTTCTTT	CASRSTGTNTEAFF
TRBD2	few	TRBV6-5	TRBJ2-3	TGTGCCGGACTGCGGGAGGAGCGCACAGATACGCAGTATTTT	CAGLREERTDTQYF
TRBD1	.	TRBV19	TRBJ1-2	TGTGCCACCGGACAGGGCCCCATGGGCTATGGCTACACCTTC	CATGQGPMGYGYTF
.	few	TRBV11-2	TRBJ2-1	TGTGCCAGCAGCTTGGACCGGGGTCGTTTTTCCTACAATGAGCAGTTCTTC	CASSLDRGRFSYNEQFF
.	few	TRBV4-1	TRBJ2-6	TGCGCCAGCAGCCAAGGGGACATAGGCTCTGGGGCCAACGTCCTGACTTTC	CASSQGDIGSGANVLTF
.	few	TRBV7-9	TRBJ2-3	TGTGCCAGCAGCTTAGCGGGTCTAGTCGATACGCAGTATTTT	CASSLAGLVDTQYF
.	few	TRBV28	TRBJ1-2	TGTGCCAGCAGTTTAACGAGCAGGGCCAACTATGGCTACACCTTC	CASSLTSRANYGYTF
TRBD2	few	TRBV10-1	TRBJ2-3	TGCGCCAGCAGTGCCTCACTAGCGGGAGTTCTTACGCAGTATTTT	CASSASLAGVLTQYF
.	few	TRBV25-1	TRBJ1-4	TGTGCCAGCAGTGCACCAGTGACAGCCAACTTTGAAAAACTGTTTTTT	CASSAPVTANFEKLFF
TRBD1	.	TRBV28	TRBJ2-3	TGTGCCAGCAGTCAGGGGGTGGCAGATACGCAGTATTTT	CASSQGVADTQYF
TRBD1	few	TRBV6-5	TRBJ1-5	TGTGCCAGCAGTTCGGGACAGTTAGGCAATCAGCCCCAGCATTTT	CASSSGQLGNQPQHF
.	few	TRBV5-1	TRBJ2-7	TGCGCCAGCAGCTCCTCGACTTACGAGCAGTACTTC	CASSSSTYEQYF
.	few	TRBV9	TRBJ2-3	TGTGCCAGCAGCGCGGCCGGGACTCCCACAGATACGCAGTATTTT	CASSAAGTPTDTQYF
TRBD1	.	TRBV23-1	TRBJ1-5	TGCGCCAGCAGTCAAGGTAGGACAGGTCAAAGCAATCAGCCCCAGCATTTT	CASSQGRTGQSNQPQHF
TRBD2	.	TRBV4-1	TRBJ2-6	TGCGCCAGCAGGCCCAGCAGACTAGCGGGAGGATACTTTGGGGCCAACGTCCTGACTTTC	CASRPSRLAGGYFGANVLTF
TRBD2	.	TRBV7-2	TRBJ2-1	TGTGCCAGCAGCTTAAGGCTAGCGGGAGTCGATGAGCAGTTCTTC	CASSLRLAGVDEQFF
.	.	TRBV5-6	TRBJ1-1	TGTGCCAGCAGCTTGGTGAATAGGCGGAAGAACACTGAAGCTTTCTTT	CASSLVNRRKNTEAFF
TRBD1	few	TRBV5-1	TRBJ2-7	TGCGCCAGCAGCCGGGACAGGTTCTACGAGCAGTACTTC	CASSRDRFYEQYF
.	.	TRBV5-6	TRBJ1-1	TGTGCCAGCAAGCTTGGAGCAGTCCCGAGGACTGAAGCTTTCTTT	CASKLGAVPRTEAFF